These 9 T cell receptor beta chains came from one sample sequenced in a study of cytomegalovirus exposure and HLA in healthy donors. PCR amplification relied on 60 Vbeta primers (plus 13 Jbeta primers). Method: immunoSEQ multiplex PCR; TCRdb's copy keeps in-frame clones and lacks some. The sample holds around 180,000 clones, about 79% seen once. The sequenced material came from PBMCs. These receptor sequences come from a girl aged 2 to 10 in good health and CMV-seropositive.

The chain carries TRBV5-1 and TRBJ1-6; D remains unclear. V lost 0 bases, J lost 8 bases, and 6 bases lay in between. The CDR3 extends over 13 amino acids. The germline V gene encodes CDR1 SGHRS and CDR2 YFSETQ. CDR3 loop: CASSLERDSPLHF. In DNA form, the CDR3 reads TGCGCCAGCAGCTTGGAGAGAGATTCACCCCTCCACTTT.

The chain employs TRBV27 and TRBJ2-5; 7 bases fit TRBD2. CDR3 length: 15 residues. Germline assignment: CDR1 MNHEY and CDR2 SMNVEV (reference sequence). J was trimmed by 5 bases and V by 2 bases; bases with no gene match: 8. The CDR3, as DNA: TGTGCCAGCAGTTTAATCAGGGAGGGGATTGAGACCCAGTACTTC. It encodes CASSLIREGIETQYF.

This chain uses TRBV2 with TRBJ1-2; TRBD1 aligns across 8 bases. This CDR3 is 15 amino acids long. J lost 7 bases, V lost 5 bases, and 12 bases had no gene match. Germline V gives CDR1 SNHLY, CDR2 FYNNEI. The CDR3 loop is CASSLRQGSDAGYTF. CDR3 nucleotide sequence: TGTGCCAGCAGTCTAAGACAGGGGTCGGATGCTGGCTACACCTTC.

This clone was detected only a few times. V usage is TRBV5-1 and J usage is TRBJ1-2; no firm D call. V gave up 0 bases and J gave up 4 bases, with 10 bases separating them. The CDR3 is 14 amino acids. Germline lookup yields CDR1 SGHRS and CDR2 YFSETQ. Here the CDR3 reads CASSLDRPTYGYTF. CDR3 nucleotide sequence: TGCGCCAGCAGCTTGGACAGACCCACCTATGGCTACACCTTC.

J is TRBJ2-2 and V is TRBV27; D not resolved. The CDR3 totals 15 residues. Germline-derived CDR1 and CDR2 are MNHEY and SMNVEV (reference sequence). V gave up 1 base and J gave up 1 base, with 7 bases separating them. The CDR3 region has the DNA TGTGCCAGCAGTTTATTCCGACAGAACACCGGGGAGCTGTTTTTT. Translated: CASSLFRQNTGELFF.

The chain joins TRBV5-1 to TRBJ2-7; 9 bases line up with TRBD1. The germline V gene encodes CDR1 SGHRS and CDR2 YFSETQ. This CDR3 spans 15 amino acids. Germline trimming cut 2 bases from V and 5 bases from J; bases unmatched to any gene: 8. The CDR3 is CASSLGRDRVNEQYF. CDR3 coding DNA: TGCGCCAGCAGCTTAGGCCGGGACAGGGTCAACGAGCAGTACTTC. The full variable domain, rest sourced from reference TRBV5-1 and TRBJ2-7, is KAGVTQTPRYLIKTRGQQVTLSCSPISGHRSVSWYQQTPGQGLQFLFEYFSETQRNKGNFPGRFSGRQFSNSRSEMNVSTLELGDSALYLCASSLGRDRVNEQYFGPGTRLTVT.

The V call is TRBV25-1, the J call TRBJ1-1, with 11 bases aligning to TRBD1. This CDR3 is built from 13 residues. Germline V gives CDR1 MGHDK, CDR2 SYGVNS. V was clipped by 7 bases and J by 4 bases; unmatched bases: 2. CDR3 in amino acids: CASMGTGGTEAFF. The CDR3 DNA is TGTGCCAGCATGGGGACAGGGGGCACTGAAGCTTTCTTT. Looking up the rest from reference TRBV25-1 and TRBJ1-1 gives the full variable domain: EADIYQTPRYLVIGTGKKITLECSQTMGHDKMYWYQQDPGMELHLIHYSYGVNSTEKGDLSSESTVSRIRTEHFPLTLESARPSHTSQYLCASMGTGGTEAFFGQGTRLTVV.

The rearrangement links TRBV5-1 to TRBJ2-1, with TRBD2 matching over 8 bases. Germline-derived CDR1 and CDR2 are SGHRS and YFSETQ. The CDR3 has 18 residues. J gave up 3 bases and V 4 bases, and 15 bases lay outside the gene matches. In nucleotides, the CDR3 is TGCGCCAGCAGCCTGATCCCGGTGGTAGCGGGATACTACAATGAGCAGTTCTTC. Amino acid sequence: CASSLIPVVAGYYNEQFF.

This clone is a singleton in its sample. The chain couples TRBV28 to TRBJ2-3; 9 positions agree with TRBD1. V lost 3 bases and J lost 10; bases outside the gene matches: 11. Germline V gene lookup returns CDR1 MDHEN and CDR2 SYDVKM. The CDR3 has 15 amino acids. CDR3 DNA sequence: TGTGCCAGCAGTTTCCGGGACAGGGCCTATTTGGCGCAGTATTTT. Its translation: CASSFRDRAYLAQYF.